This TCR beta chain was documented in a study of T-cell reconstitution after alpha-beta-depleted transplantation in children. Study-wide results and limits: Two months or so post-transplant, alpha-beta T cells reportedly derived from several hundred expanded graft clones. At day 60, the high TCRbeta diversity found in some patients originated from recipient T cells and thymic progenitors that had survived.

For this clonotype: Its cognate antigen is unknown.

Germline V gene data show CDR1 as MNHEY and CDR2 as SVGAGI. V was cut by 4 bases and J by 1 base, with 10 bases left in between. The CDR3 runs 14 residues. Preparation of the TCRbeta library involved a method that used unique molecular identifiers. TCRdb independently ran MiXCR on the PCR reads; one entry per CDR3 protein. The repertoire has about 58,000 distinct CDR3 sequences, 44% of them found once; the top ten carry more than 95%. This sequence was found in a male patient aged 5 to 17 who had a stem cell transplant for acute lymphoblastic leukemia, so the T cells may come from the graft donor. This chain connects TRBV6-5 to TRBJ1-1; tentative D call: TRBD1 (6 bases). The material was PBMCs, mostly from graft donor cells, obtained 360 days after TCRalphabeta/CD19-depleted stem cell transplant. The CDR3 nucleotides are TGTGCCAGCAGTTCCTGGACAGCGAACACTGAAGCTTTCTTT. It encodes CASSSWTANTEAFF.